This TCR beta chain derives from a study of shared clonotypes between healthy human individuals. Study-level background: Researchers assigned three CD4 naive, three CD4 memory, two CD8 naive and one CD8 memory plate to each donor. Study results and caveats: Compared with memory subsets, naive subsets generally had larger estimated richness.

CDR1 MNHNY and CDR2 SVGAGI come from the germline V gene (reference sequence). This CDR3 is 14 amino acids long. Trimming took off 2 bases at V and 8 bases at J, with 15 bases between the two ends. To note about this clone: Its target is unknown.

Clones were sequenced by immunoSEQ multiplex PCR, and TCRdb holds only the in-frame ones, with some missing. The repertoire consists of 2 million to 2.5 million clones, with 80% to 95% occurring once and the leading ten covering 0.39%. The receptor's source is a man aged 18 to 30 in good health. Some clones in this sample may be carry-over from other donors' samples. The genes are TRBV6-6 and TRBJ1-2; a weak D match, TRBD1 (5 bases). Sequencing used naive CD4+ T cells from PBMCs. This sample's subset: CD45RA+ positively selected. CDR3 in DNA: TGTGCCAGCAGTTACACCACAGGAAAAGGGGGCTACACCTTC. Its translation: CASSYTTGKGGYTF.